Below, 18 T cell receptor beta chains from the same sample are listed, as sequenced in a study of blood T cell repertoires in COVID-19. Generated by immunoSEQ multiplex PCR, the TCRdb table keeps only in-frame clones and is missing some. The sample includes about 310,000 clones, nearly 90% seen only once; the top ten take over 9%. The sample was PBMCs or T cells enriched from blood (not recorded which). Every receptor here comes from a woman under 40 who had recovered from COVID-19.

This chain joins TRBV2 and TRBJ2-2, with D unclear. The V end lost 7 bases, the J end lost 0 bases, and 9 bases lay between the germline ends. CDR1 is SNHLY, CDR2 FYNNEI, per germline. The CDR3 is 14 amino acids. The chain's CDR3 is CASMARTNTGELFF. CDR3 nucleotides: TGTGCCAGCATGGCCAGGACGAACACCGGGGAGCTGTTTTTT.

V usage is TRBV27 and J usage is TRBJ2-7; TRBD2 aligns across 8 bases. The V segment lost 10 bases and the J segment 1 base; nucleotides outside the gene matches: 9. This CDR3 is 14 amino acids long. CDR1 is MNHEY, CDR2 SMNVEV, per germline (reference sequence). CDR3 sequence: CATATLAGSYEQYF. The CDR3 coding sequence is TGTGCCACCGCTACCTTAGCGGGATCCTACGAGCAGTACTTC.

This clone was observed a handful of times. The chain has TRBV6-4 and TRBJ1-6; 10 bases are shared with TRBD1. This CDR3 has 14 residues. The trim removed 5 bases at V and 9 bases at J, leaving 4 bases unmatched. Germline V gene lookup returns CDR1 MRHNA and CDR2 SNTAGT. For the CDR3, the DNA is TGTGCCAGCAGTACGGGACAGGGGACTTCACCCCTCCACTTT. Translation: CASSTGQGTSPLHF.

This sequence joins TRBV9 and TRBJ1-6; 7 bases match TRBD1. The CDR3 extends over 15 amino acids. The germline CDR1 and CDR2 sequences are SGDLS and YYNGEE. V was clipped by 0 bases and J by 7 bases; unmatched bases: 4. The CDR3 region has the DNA TGTGCCAGCAGCGTAGCCCCAGGGGGGAATTCACCCCTCCACTTT. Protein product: CASSVAPGGNSPLHF.

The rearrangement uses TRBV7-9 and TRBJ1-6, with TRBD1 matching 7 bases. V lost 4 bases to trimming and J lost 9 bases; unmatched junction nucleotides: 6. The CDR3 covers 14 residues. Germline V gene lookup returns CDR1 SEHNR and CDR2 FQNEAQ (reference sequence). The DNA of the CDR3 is TGTGCCAGCAGCTATGACCCAGGGGGTTCACCCCTCCACTTT. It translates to CASSYDPGGSPLHF.

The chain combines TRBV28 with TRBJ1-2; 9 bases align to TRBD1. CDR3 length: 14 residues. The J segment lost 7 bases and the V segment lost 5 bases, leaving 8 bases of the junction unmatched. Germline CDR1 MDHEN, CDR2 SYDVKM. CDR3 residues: CASSPSRTGVGYTF. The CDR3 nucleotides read TGTGCCAGCAGTCCGTCACGGACAGGGGTTGGCTACACCTTC.

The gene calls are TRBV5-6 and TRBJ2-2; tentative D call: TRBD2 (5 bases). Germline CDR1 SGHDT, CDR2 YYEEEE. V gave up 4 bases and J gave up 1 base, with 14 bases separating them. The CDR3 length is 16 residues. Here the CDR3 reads CASSPVGRGNTGELFF. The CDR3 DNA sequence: TGTGCCAGCAGCCCGGTGGGTCGGGGGAACACCGGGGAGCTGTTTTTT.

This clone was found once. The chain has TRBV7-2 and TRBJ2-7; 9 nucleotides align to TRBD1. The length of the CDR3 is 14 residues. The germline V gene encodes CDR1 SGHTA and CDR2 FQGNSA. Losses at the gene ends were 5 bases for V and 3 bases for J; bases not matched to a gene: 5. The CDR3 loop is CASSPGTGSYEQYF. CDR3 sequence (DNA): TGTGCCAGCAGCCCCGGGACAGGGAGCTACGAGCAGTACTTC. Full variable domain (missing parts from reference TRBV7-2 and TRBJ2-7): GAGVSQSPSNKVTEKGKDVELRCDPISGHTALYWYRQSLGQGLEFLIYFQGNSAPDKSGLPSDRFSAERTGGSVSTLTIQRTQQEDSAVYLCASSPGTGSYEQYFGPGTRLTVT.

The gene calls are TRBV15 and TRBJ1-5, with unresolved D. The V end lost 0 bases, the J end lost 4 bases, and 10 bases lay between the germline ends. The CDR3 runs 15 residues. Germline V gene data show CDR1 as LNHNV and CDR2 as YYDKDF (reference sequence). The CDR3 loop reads CATSRDLGANQPQHF. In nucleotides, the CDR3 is TGTGCCACCAGCAGAGATCTCGGAGCAAATCAGCCCCAGCATTTT.

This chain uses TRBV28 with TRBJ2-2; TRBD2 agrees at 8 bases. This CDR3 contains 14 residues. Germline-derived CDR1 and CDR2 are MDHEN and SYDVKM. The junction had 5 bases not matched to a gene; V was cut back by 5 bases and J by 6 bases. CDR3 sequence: CASSTPGLAGELFF. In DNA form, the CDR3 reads TGTGCCAGCAGTACACCGGGACTAGCCGGGGAGCTGTTTTTT.

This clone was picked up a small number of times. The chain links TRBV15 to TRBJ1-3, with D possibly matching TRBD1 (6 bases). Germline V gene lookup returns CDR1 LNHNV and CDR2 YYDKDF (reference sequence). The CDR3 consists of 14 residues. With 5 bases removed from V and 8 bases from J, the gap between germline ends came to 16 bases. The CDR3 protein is CATSVGTRRDTIYF. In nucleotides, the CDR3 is TGTGCCACCAGCGTCGGGACACGAAGGGACACCATATATTTT.

CDR3 coding DNA: TGTGCCAGCCTCAGGGCCCCTAACTATGGCTACACCTTC. As protein: CASLRAPNYGYTF. V gene TRBV19 combines with J gene TRBJ1-2; TRBD1 might be the D (5 bases). Looked up from germline, CDR1 is LNHDA and CDR2 is SQIVND (reference sequence). The CDR3 has 13 residues. Trimming pared 9 bases from V and 0 bases from J, leaving 11 bases between.

The CDR3: CASSEGPRGEQYF. In DNA, the CDR3 is TGCGCCAGCAGTGAGGGACCGCGCGGGGAGCAGTACTTC. The chain combines TRBV10-2 with TRBJ2-7, with D maybe TRBD2 (5 bases). Germline V gene sequence: CDR1 WSHSY, CDR2 SAAADI. The ends were cut back, 2 bases at V and 7 bases at J, with 12 bases in the middle. The CDR3 is 13 amino acids.

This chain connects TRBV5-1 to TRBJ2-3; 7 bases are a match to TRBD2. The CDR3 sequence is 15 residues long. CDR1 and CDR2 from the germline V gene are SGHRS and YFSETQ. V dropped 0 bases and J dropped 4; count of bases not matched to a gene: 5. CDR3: CASSLVAGGADTQYF. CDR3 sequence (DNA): TGCGCCAGCAGCTTGGTAGCGGGCGGTGCAGATACGCAGTATTTT. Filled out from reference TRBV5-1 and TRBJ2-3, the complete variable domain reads KAGVTQTPRYLIKTRGQQVTLSCSPISGHRSVSWYQQTPGQGLQFLFEYFSETQRNKGNFPGRFSGRQFSNSRSEMNVSTLELGDSALYLCASSLVAGGADTQYFGPGTRLTVL.

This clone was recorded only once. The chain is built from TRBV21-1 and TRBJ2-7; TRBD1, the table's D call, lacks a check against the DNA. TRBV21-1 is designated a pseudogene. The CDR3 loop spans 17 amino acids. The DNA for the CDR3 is TGTGCCAGCAGTCATCGCGGACAGTTTACCATCTCCTACGAGCAGTACTTC. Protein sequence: CASSHRGQFTISYEQYF.

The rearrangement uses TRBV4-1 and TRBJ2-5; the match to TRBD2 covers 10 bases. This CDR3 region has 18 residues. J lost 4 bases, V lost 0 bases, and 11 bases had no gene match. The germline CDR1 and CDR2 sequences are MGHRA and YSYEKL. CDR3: CASSQELAGLRVGETQYF. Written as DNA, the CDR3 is TGCGCCAGCAGCCAAGAACTAGCGGGGCTTAGGGTGGGAGAGACCCAGTACTTC.

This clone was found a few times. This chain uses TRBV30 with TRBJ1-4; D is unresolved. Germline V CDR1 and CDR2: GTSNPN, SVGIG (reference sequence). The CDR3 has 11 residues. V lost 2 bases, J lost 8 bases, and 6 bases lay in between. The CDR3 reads CAWSSREKLFF. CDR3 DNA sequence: TGTGCCTGGAGTTCGCGGGAAAAACTGTTTTTT.

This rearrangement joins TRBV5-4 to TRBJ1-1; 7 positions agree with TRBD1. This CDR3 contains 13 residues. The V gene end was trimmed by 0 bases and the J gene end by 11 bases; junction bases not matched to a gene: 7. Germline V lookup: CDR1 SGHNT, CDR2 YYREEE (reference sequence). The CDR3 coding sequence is TGTGCCAGCAGCTTGGCTACAGGGGTGGATGCTTTCTTT. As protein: CASSLATGVDAFF.